This T cell receptor (beta chain) was observed in a study of blood T cell repertoires in COVID-19. As for the study in general: Acute and convalescent COVID-19 specimens originated in the United States, Italy and Spain. Nucleic acid was either cDNA or gDNA, and it came from T cells, B-cell-depleted T cells, or PBMCs.

In the study's own analysis: Amplified reference gene primers provided the basis for estimating nucleated cell counts. TCRdb's copy holds only in-frame clones and misses some; the assay was immunoSEQ multiplex PCR. Clonal size and the V and J genes are those of that table, whereas D and trimming came from the DNA. The sample has roughly 92,000 clones, approximately 83% seen once. V gave up 5 bases and J gave up 6 bases; unmatched junction bases: 9. Germline-derived CDR1 and CDR2 are SGHAT and FQNNGV. The CDR3 totals 15 residues. The rearrangement links TRBV11-2 to TRBJ2-4, with 8 nucleotides matching TRBD2. Material for sequencing was peripheral blood. This clonotype was obtained from a woman of 80 years or more with active or convalescent COVID-19. This CDR3 is CASSPGLVNGNIQYF. As DNA, the CDR3 is TGTGCCAGCAGCCCGGGACTAGTGAACGGAAACATTCAGTACTTC.